Each of the 11 T cell receptor beta chains below was sequenced from the same sample in a study of shared clonotypes between healthy human individuals. The data were produced by immunoSEQ multiplex PCR, yet TCRdb's version contains in-frame clones alone and is incomplete. The sample has about 600,000 clones, less than 98% seen once. The specimen was naive CD4+ T cells sorted from blood. Subset in this sample: CD45RA+ positively selected. These receptors were collected from a woman aged 30 to 39 in good health.

This clone was observed a single time. This CDR3 is CASSYRGRTGTDTQYF. The CDR3 nucleotides are TGTGCCAGCAGCTACCGGGGTAGGACAGGCACAGATACGCAGTATTTT. J is TRBJ2-3 and V is TRBV5-4, with D tentatively TRBD1 (6 bases). Trimming removed 3 bases from V and 1 base from J, with 15 bases in between. The CDR3 contains 16 residues. Germline lookup yields CDR1 SGHNT and CDR2 YYREEE (reference sequence).

The rearrangement links TRBV2 to TRBJ2-5; 15 positions match TRBD2. The V gene end was trimmed by 7 bases and the J gene end by 5 bases; junction bases not matched to a gene: 8. Germline V gene sequence: CDR1 SNHLY, CDR2 FYNNEI. The CDR3 consists of 16 residues. CDR3 in amino acids: CASNSGLAGGGETQYF. CDR3 nucleotides: TGTGCCAGCAATAGTGGACTAGCGGGAGGGGGGGAGACCCAGTACTTC.

The chain has TRBV6-1 and TRBJ1-4, with no clear D. There are 15 residues in the CDR3. Germline V gene sequence: CDR1 MNHNS, CDR2 SASEGT. The V end lost 3 bases, the J end lost 1 base, and 9 bases lay between the germline ends. Here the CDR3 reads CASSDLSRTNEKLFF. Written as DNA, the CDR3 is TGTGCCAGCAGTGATCTCTCGAGAACTAATGAAAAACTGTTTTTT.

The CDR3 coding sequence is TGTGCCAGCAGCAAAGGGGGTAAGGCAGGTCGGGTGTACTTC. It is translated as CASSKGGKAGRVYF. This sequence joins TRBV21-1 and TRBJ2-7. TRBV21-1 is flagged as a pseudogene. The CDR3 consists of 14 residues.

The J gene is TRBJ2-7, the V gene TRBV20-1; D remains unclear. The CDR3 sequence is 10 residues long. The germline V gene has CDR1 DFQATT and CDR2 SNEGSKA (reference sequence). The V end was cut by 7 bases, the J end by 1 base, with 5 bases between. DNA of the CDR3: TGCAGTGGAGGTTCCTACGAGCAGTACTTC. Protein: CSGGSYEQYF.

The chain carries TRBV6-4 and TRBJ2-2; a weak D match, TRBD1 (5 bases). Per the germline V gene, CDR1 is MRHNA and CDR2 is SNTAGT. The V and J ends lost 6 bases and 4 bases respectively, with 12 bases between them. There are 14 residues in the CDR3. The CDR3 loop is CASRRGSGTGELFF. The CDR3 DNA reads TGTGCCAGCAGAAGGGGTTCAGGCACCGGGGAGCTGTTTTTT.

The chain carries TRBV28 and TRBJ1-4, with 9 positions matching TRBD1. Germline V gene lookup returns CDR1 MDHEN and CDR2 SYDVKM. V gave up 6 bases and J gave up 2 bases; unmatched junction bases: 10. The CDR3 is 17 residues long. The CDR3 DNA is TGTGCCAGCAGCACCGGGACAGGGTTGTTGACTAATGAAAAACTGTTTTTT. This translates into CASSTGTGLLTNEKLFF.

The DNA of the CDR3 is TGTGCCAGCAGCCAAACCGGGACTAGCGGGGTCAGGGGGGAGCTGTTTTTT. It specifies CASSQTGTSGVRGELFF. The chain employs TRBV4-2 and TRBJ2-2; 13 positions agree with TRBD2. Germline CDR1 LGHNA, CDR2 YNFKEQ. The CDR3 totals 17 residues. J gave up 8 bases and V 2 bases, and 8 bases lay outside the gene matches.

The chain employs TRBV7-9 and TRBJ2-7; unclear D gene. In germline, CDR1 is SEHNR, CDR2 FQNEAQ (reference sequence). The CDR3 has 14 amino acids. V lost 2 bases and J 3 bases, leaving 11 bases between the germline ends. Here the CDR3 reads CASSLQDDHYEQYF. CDR3 coding DNA: TGTGCCAGCAGCTTACAGGATGACCACTACGAGCAGTACTTC.

The chain uses TRBV5-6 and TRBJ2-5, with D perhaps matching TRBD1 (5 bases). Germline V gene sequence: CDR1 SGHDT, CDR2 YYEEEE. V was clipped by 2 bases and J by 4 bases, with 6 bases between them. This CDR3 has 12 residues. CDR3 residues: CASSFRGETQYF. CDR3 bases: TGTGCCAGCAGCTTTAGGGGAGAGACCCAGTACTTC.

The rearrangement uses TRBV10-1 and TRBJ2-7; 10 bases align to TRBD2. Germline V lookup: CDR1 WNHNN, CDR2 SYGVQD (reference sequence). The CDR3 is 17 amino acids. V trimming: 0 bases; J trimming: 7 bases; junction bases outside the gene matches: 12. The CDR3 loop is CASSESGGASGSQEQYF. CDR3 DNA sequence: TGCGCCAGCAGTGAGTCAGGAGGGGCTAGCGGGAGCCAGGAGCAGTACTTC.